The sequence of this T cell receptor (beta chain) was determined in a study of T cells in tuberculosis. Study-wide background: Blood was taken before or within 7 days of anti-tuberculosis therapy.

Documented time point: new active TB diagnosis, blood taken before or within 7 days of starting treatment. Here immunoSEQ multiplex PCR was the method, and the copy in TCRdb shows in-frame clones only, minus some. The table records tens of thousands of clones, approximately 85% of them present only once. Regarding this clone: The antigen is undetermined.

Study-level results: Smaller alpha distances in active tuberculosis partly reflected shorter CDR3-alpha lengths.

V lost 3 bases to trimming and J lost 1 base; unmatched junction nucleotides: 2. Germline values: CDR1 SGHNT, CDR2 YENEEA. The CDR3 is 16 amino acids. The rearrangement joins TRBV11-3 to TRBJ2-1; 11 nucleotides match TRBD2. The sequence was collected from an adult with tuberculosis. The sample was PBMCs, taken at tuberculosis diagnosis. The CDR3 coding sequence is TGTGCCAGCAGCTTCCTAGCGGGGGGATCCTACAATGAGCAGTTCTTC. Its translation: CASSFLAGGSYNEQFF.